Described below is a single TCR beta chain sequence and its context. As yet, its antigen is unknown. All of the isolated RNA was reverse transcribed, so expressed TCRB transcripts were sequenced. Generated by immunoSEQ multiplex PCR, the TCRdb table keeps only in-frame clones and is missing some. The sample carries around 41,000 clones, over 50% recorded once. This record belongs to a study of beta chain features in type 1 diabetes. Study as a whole: All samples together contributed 100 million to 120 million sorted cells for examination.

The V segment lost 4 bases and the J segment 7 bases; nucleotides outside the gene matches: 8. Germline V gives CDR1 SGHRS, CDR2 YFSETQ. The CDR3 length is 15 residues. The study, taken as a whole, reports: Within each of all four CD4+ subsets, Type 1 diabetes patients had TCRB CDR3s that were moderately but significantly shorter.

This TCR was recovered from a man aged 30 to 39 with type 1 diabetes. Some clones in this sample may be carry-over from other donors' samples. Sequenced input: Tregs from blood. The chain joins TRBV5-1 to TRBJ2-1; 10 bases map to TRBD1. The CDR3 loop reads CASSATGGQMNEQFF. DNA of the CDR3: TGCGCCAGCAGCGCGACAGGGGGCCAGATGAATGAGCAGTTCTTC.